This TCR beta chain derives from a study of T-cell reconstitution after alpha-beta-depleted transplantation in children. Preparation of the TCRbeta library involved a method that used unique molecular identifiers. TCRdb recomputed calls from the PCR reads with MiXCR, one row per CDR3 protein. The data contain roughly 590,000 distinct CDR3 sequences, over 15% of them singletons. This clonotype was detected ten times or more. The specimen was PBMCs from the stem cell graft donor, collected from the stem cell graft. This TCR derives from a human donor who donated a stem cell graft to a child with acute myeloid leukemia.

CDR3 DNA sequence: TGCAGTGCTAGGAGGCAGGGGCTCGGCAATGAGCAGTTCTTC. It translates to CSARRQGLGNEQFF. The chain couples TRBV20-1 to TRBJ2-1; D perhaps matches TRBD1 (6 bases). Trimming shortened V by 3 bases and J by 6 bases, and 15 bases separated the two germline ends. The CDR3 sequence is 14 residues long. Germline CDR1 is DFQATT and CDR2 is SNEGSKA (reference sequence).